These 5 T cell receptor beta chains originate from one sample sequenced in a study of CD8+ T cells in alopecia areata. RNA was extracted and reverse transcribed into cDNA as the sequencing template. Measured with immunoSEQ multiplex PCR; TCRdb has only the in-frame clones, and not every one. The sample shows thousands of clones, none of them appearing just once. The sequenced sample was lesional skin. The receptors were gathered from a C3H/HeJ mouse with alopecia areata. MHC haplotype: H2-k.

This clone was detected many times. The genes and germline here are from mouse. Read sequence stops 4 residues before the CDR3 end, and the germline J gene provides the missing end. V gene TRBV19 combines with J gene TRBJ2-2; weak D call: TRBD2 (5 bases). There are 14 residues in the CDR3. CDR1 and CDR2 from the germline V gene are FNHDT and SITEND (reference sequence). Trimming cost V 2 bases and J 1 base, with 6 bases left between them. The CDR3 region is CASSILGNTGQLYF. The covered CDR3 bases are TGTGCCAGCAGTATTCTGGGAAACACCGGG. The whole variable domain, filled in from reference TRBV19 and TRBJ2-2, reads GGIITQTPKFLIGQEGQKLTLKCQQNFNHDTMYWYRQDSGKGLRLIYYSITENDLQKGDLSEGYDASREKKSSFSLTVTSAQKNEMAVFLCASSILGNTGQLYFGEGSKLTVL.

As to this clone: Mouse gene names apply. Read sequence stops 4 residues before the CDR3 end, and the germline J gene provides the missing end. The chain combines TRBV31 with TRBJ2-5, with TRBD1 matching over 9 bases. The CDR3 has 13 amino acids. CDR1 GKSSPN and CDR2 SITVG come from the germline V gene. The CDR3 here is CAWSQGQGDTQYF. CDR3 DNA, as far as it was read: TGTGCCTGGAGTCAGGGACAGGGAGAC.

This clone was found many times. Gene names and germline refer to mouse. Sequencing ends 4 residues short of the CDR3 end; the germline J gene provides the rest. Other DNA sequences in the same sample also yield this CDR3. The chain is built from TRBV31 and TRBJ1-2; D gene ambiguous. Germline CDR1 GKSSPN, CDR2 SITVG. The CDR3 sequence is 14 residues long. The V end lost 1 base, the J end lost 0 bases, and 9 bases lay between the germline ends. The CDR3 protein is CAWSRDNANSDYTF. The DNA read from the CDR3 is TGTGCCTGGAGTCGAGACAATGCAAACTCC.

This clone was picked up a small number of times. Gene names and germline refer to mouse. Read sequence stops 4 residues before the CDR3 end, and the germline J gene provides the missing end. V and J are TRBV13-3 and TRBJ2-7; D may be TRBD1 (6 bases). The germline V gene encodes CDR1 NNHDY and CDR2 SYVADS. V gave up 2 bases and J gave up 0 bases, with 9 bases separating them. CDR3 size: 14 residues. The sequenced part of the CDR3 DNA is TGTGCCAGCAGTGAAGACAGGATCTCCTAT. Protein: CASSEDRISY. Given in full, the CDR3 is CASSEDRISYEQYF.

This clone was detected ten times or more. The TCRdb protein and the DNA translation do not line up at residue 10; the protein shown here was made by translating the DNA. Gene names are mouse gene names. The read falls 3 residues short of the CDR3 end, and the missing part is taken from the germline J gene. The rearrangement joins TRBV31 to TRBJ1-3; possibly TRBD1 for D (5 bases). V was cut by 5 bases and J by 0 bases, with 8 bases left in between. The CDR3 has 13 amino acids. Per germline, CDR1 GKSSPN and CDR2 SITVG. The chain's CDR3 is CAWDRSSGNTLYF. CDR3 DNA (partial): TGTGCCTGGGACAGAAGTTCTGGAAATACG.